A selection of T cell receptor beta chains follows, all from one sample in a study of cytomegalovirus exposure and HLA in healthy donors. Generated by immunoSEQ multiplex PCR, the TCRdb table keeps only in-frame clones and is missing some. Of approximately 170,000 clones in the sample, around 90% were seen once. The sequenced material came from PBMCs. These receptor sequences come from a woman under 30 in good health and CMV-seropositive. Each CDR3 is given with its conserved first and last residue. Each record gives: V gene, J gene, clone size, D gene, CDR3 DNA, CDR3 protein. A D gene is named only where the DNA matches it firmly. The size of a clone is reported for some rows only, either as once, few or many, or as a class for expanded clones.

>TRBV7-6|TRBJ2-7|NA|TRBD1
TGTGCCAGCAGCCCTACCTCGGGACAGCTACCCCACGAGCAGTACTTC
CASSPTSGQLPHEQYF
>TRBV28|TRBJ2-7|few|TRBD2
TGTGCCAGCAGTATGCAGCGGGAGGGGGGACGCGAGCAGTACTTC
CASSMQREGGREQYF
>TRBV19|TRBJ2-1|NA|NA
TGTGCCAGTAGTATAGCAGGGGTTACGGGGAATGAGCAGTTCTTC
CASSIAGVTGNEQFF
>TRBV19|TRBJ2-3|NA|NA
TGTGCCAGTAGTATCGGCAGGCCCACAGATACGCAGTATTTT
CASSIGRPTDTQYF
>TRBV11-2|TRBJ2-1|NA|NA
TGTGCCAGCAGCTTAGCCTCGGACAGCTACAATGAGCAGTTCTTC
CASSLASDSYNEQFF
>TRBV19|TRBJ2-1|once|NA
TGTGCCAGTAGTATTATGGCAGGGATGGCGGATGAGCAGTTCTTC
CASSIMAGMADEQFF
>TRBV18|TRBJ1-1|NA|NA
TGTGCCAGCTCACCGCAGATGAACACTGAAGCTTTCTTT
CASSPQMNTEAFF
>TRBV7-2|TRBJ2-1|NA|NA
TGTGCCAGCAGCTCCGATAGCGGCTCCTACAATGAGCAGTTCTTC
CASSSDSGSYNEQFF
>TRBV12-2|TRBJ2-3|NA|NA
TGTGCAAGTCGCTTCTTGACAGGGAAAATCCCAGATACGCAGTATTTT
CASRFLTGKIPDTQYF
>TRBV10-1|TRBJ1-5|NA|NA
TGCGCCAGCAGTGGCGGGACGGGGCGGCCCCAGCATTTT
CASSGGTGRPQHF
>TRBV6-5|TRBJ2-5|NA|NA
TGTGCCAGCAGTCCCAATAGAGAGACCCAGTACTTC
CASSPNRETQYF
>TRBV5-6|TRBJ1-1|NA|NA
TGTGCCAGCAACTCCCCTGGGGGGTCCACTGAAGCTTTCTTT
CASNSPGGSTEAFF
>TRBV4-3|TRBJ2-2|NA|NA
TGCGCCAGCAGCCAAGAATTGCGGGATGACGGGGAGCTGTTTTTT
CASSQELRDDGELFF
>TRBV2|TRBJ2-5|once|NA
TGTGCCAGCTCTCGAGGGAACCAGGAGACCCAGTACTTC
CASSRGNQETQYF
>TRBV27|TRBJ2-5|once|TRBD1
TGTGCCAGCAGTTTGGGACAGAATCAAGAGACCCAGTACTTC
CASSLGQNQETQYF
>TRBV4-2|TRBJ2-7|NA|NA
TGTGCCAGCAGCCAAGATCAGGGAACGGGCGAGCAGTACTTC
CASSQDQGTGEQYF
>TRBV5-6|TRBJ2-2|NA|NA
TGTGCCAGCAGCGCGGGACCTACGAACACCGGGGAGCTGTTTTTT
CASSAGPTNTGELFF
>TRBV2|TRBJ2-5|NA|TRBD2
TGTGCCAGCAGGCACGGACTAGCGGAAGAGACCCAGTACTTC
CASRHGLAEETQYF
>TRBV6-1|TRBJ1-6|NA|NA
TGTGCCAGCAGTGAAGACACCCTACAGAATTCACCCCTCCACTTT
CASSEDTLQNSPLHF
>TRBV28|TRBJ2-1|once|NA
TGTGCCAGCAGTTTACCCCCCCCGGGACAGGGGGGGACTAGCGGGTACAATGAGCAGTTCTTC
CASSLPPPGQGGTSGYNEQFF
>TRBV19|TRBJ2-5|NA|NA
TGTGCCAGTAGTAAGACCGGGCTAAGGGGCCCATACCAAGAGACCCAGTACTTC
CASSKTGLRGPYQETQYF
>TRBV9|TRBJ2-3|once|NA
TGTGCCAGCAGCGTAGGAGGACACAGCACAGATACGCAGTATTTT
CASSVGGHSTDTQYF
>TRBV18|TRBJ1-2|NA|NA
TGTGCCAGCTCACCACCGGGTGCAGGGATTGACTATGGCTACACCTTC
CASSPPGAGIDYGYTF
>TRBV2|TRBJ2-1|NA|NA
TGTGCCAGCAGTGCAGGGTTGGCTAGTCCGTTCTTC
CASSAGLASPFF
>TRBV19|TRBJ2-7|NA|TRBD2
TGTGCCAGTAGTAGGCTAGCGGGGACACCCTACGAGCAGTACTTC
CASSRLAGTPYEQYF
>TRBV6-5|TRBJ2-7|few|TRBD2
TGTGCCAGCAGCCAAGCGGCTAGCGGATACGAGCAGTACTTC
CASSQAASGYEQYF
>TRBV27|TRBJ1-1|NA|TRBD1
TGTGCCAGCAAGGGACAGGGGGCTGTCATGAACACTGAAGCTTTCTTT
CASKGQGAVMNTEAFF
>TRBV5-1|TRBJ1-2|NA|TRBD1
TGCGCCAGCAGCTCCCCTCGGGGGGACAGGGGTGACTATGGCTACACCTTC
CASSSPRGDRGDYGYTF
>TRBV6-5|TRBJ2-4|NA|NA
TGTGCCAGCAGTTACTCGATCGGGGAAAACATTCAGTACTTC
CASSYSIGENIQYF
>TRBV10-3|TRBJ2-3|once|TRBD2
TGTGCCATATCGACTAGCGGCCTAGCAGATACGCAGTATTTT
CAISTSGLADTQYF
>TRBV5-1|TRBJ1-5|NA|TRBD1
TGCGCCACTCGACTGGACAGGGGGCATCAGCCCCAGCATTTT
CATRLDRGHQPQHF
>TRBV5-6|TRBJ2-3|NA|TRBD2
TGTGCCAGCAGCTTGGTCACTAGCGGGAGTAGGGGCACAGATACGCAGTATTTT
CASSLVTSGSRGTDTQYF
>TRBV5-6|TRBJ1-4|NA|TRBD1
TGTGCCAGCAGCCGGGACAGGGGTTTGGAAAAACTGTTTTTT
CASSRDRGLEKLFF
>TRBV18|TRBJ1-1|NA|TRBD1
TGTGCCAGCTCACCGCAGACAGGGGGGCGCACTGAAGCTTTCTTT
CASSPQTGGRTEAFF
>TRBV30|TRBJ2-5|NA|TRBD2
TGTGCCTGGAGTGTACGGGGGACTAGCGGGAGCCCCGAGACCCAGTACTTC
CAWSVRGTSGSPETQYF
>TRBV19|TRBJ1-1|NA|TRBD1
TGTGCCAGTAGCGAGAGGACAGGTCTAACTGAAGCTTTCTTT
CASSERTGLTEAFF
>TRBV6-5|TRBJ2-6|NA|NA
TGTGCCAGCAGTTACTCCAGCTCTGGGGCCAACGTCCTGACTTTC
CASSYSSSGANVLTF
>TRBV18|TRBJ2-7|NA|NA
TGTGCCAGCTCACTCACGAAGGGGGTCGAGCAGTACTTC
CASSLTKGVEQYF
>TRBV5-1|TRBJ2-7|NA|TRBD2
TGCGCCAGCCAGCCGGACTTACTAGCGGGGGTTACCTACGAGCAGTACTTC
CASQPDLLAGVTYEQYF
>TRBV28|TRBJ1-2|NA|NA
TGTGCCAGCAGTACCGGGGGAATCTATGGCTACACCTTC
CASSTGGIYGYTF
>TRBV6-4|TRBJ2-7|NA|NA
TGTGCCAGCCGTCCCGGGGTGCTAGGGCCCTACGAGCAGTACTTC
CASRPGVLGPYEQYF
>TRBV28|TRBJ2-1|once|TRBD1
TGTGCCAGCAGTAGCCTCGACAGGGCAAGGAGGAGTCAGTTCTTC
CASSSLDRARRSQFF
>TRBV5-4|TRBJ1-1|NA|TRBD1
TGTGCCAGCAGCCCTCAGGGACAGGGACCCATGAACACTGAAGCTTTCTTT
CASSPQGQGPMNTEAFF
>TRBV4-3|TRBJ2-2|once|NA
TGCGCCAGCAGCCAAGATGAGCAGGCGACGAACACCGGGGAGCTGTTTTTT
CASSQDEQATNTGELFF
>TRBV7-3|TRBJ1-2|NA|TRBD1
TGTGCCAGCAGCCTATCCGGGACAGGGGAAGGCTACACCTTC
CASSLSGTGEGYTF
>TRBV10-2|TRBJ1-2|NA|NA
TGCGCCAGCAGTGAGCGAGGCTCTAACTATGGCTACACCTTC
CASSERGSNYGYTF